What follows are 9 T cell receptor beta chains derived from one specimen sequenced in a study of cytomegalovirus exposure and HLA in healthy donors. Primers for the PCR totalled 60 Vbeta and 13 Jbeta. Sequenced by immunoSEQ multiplex PCR; TCRdb stores in-frame clones only, minus some. This sample has 120,000 or so clones, with approximately 84% found just once. Sequenced input: PBMCs. These receptor sequences come from a young man in good health and CMV-seropositive.

Turning to this clone: Other DNA sequences of this sample code for an identical CDR3. CDR3 loop: CASSLGQGGYEQYF. The CDR3 DNA reads as TGCGCCAGCAGCTTGGGGCAGGGTGGCTACGAGCAGTACTTC. The V gene is TRBV5-1, the J gene TRBJ2-7; D is perhaps TRBD1 (5 bases). The CDR3 extends over 14 amino acids. Germline V CDR1 and CDR2: SGHRS, YFSETQ. V was pared by 0 bases and J by 3 bases, with 10 bases between.

This rearrangement joins TRBV6-1 to TRBJ2-6; D unresolved. This CDR3 comprises 13 residues. Trimming left V 5 bases short and J 1 base short, with 3 bases between. CDR1 is MNHNS and CDR2 is SASEGT in the germline V gene. CDR3 sequence reads: CASSLSGANVLTF. CDR3 sequence (DNA): TGTGCCAGCAGTTTATCTGGGGCCAACGTCCTGACTTTC.

The V and J genes are TRBV5-6 and TRBJ1-6; tentatively, D is TRBD1 (5 bases). V was pared by 2 bases and J by 9 bases, with 9 bases between. CDR1 SGHDT and CDR2 YYEEEE come from the germline V gene. This CDR3 region has 13 residues. The CDR3: CASSFRDSSPLHF. The CDR3 DNA reads as TGTGCCAGCAGCTTCAGGGATAGTTCACCCCTCCACTTT. Full variable domain (rest looked up from reference TRBV5-6 and TRBJ1-6): DAGVTQSPTHLIKTRGQQVTLRCSPKSGHDTVSWYQQALGQGPQFIFQYYEEEERQRGNFPDRFSGHQFPNYSSELNVNALLLGDSALYLCASSFRDSSPLHFGNGTRLTVT.

The chain combines TRBV6-6 with TRBJ1-6; TRBD1 might be the D (5 bases). Trimming shortened V by 2 bases and J by 3 bases, and 11 bases separated the two germline ends. CDR3 size: 16 residues. CDR1 and CDR2 (germline): MNHNY, SVGAGI (reference sequence). The CDR3 loop is CASSYPRGNYNSPLHF. DNA of the CDR3: TGTGCCAGCAGTTACCCTAGGGGAAACTATAATTCACCCCTCCACTTT.

J is TRBJ2-1 and V is TRBV30; D is unresolved. Per the germline V gene, CDR1 is GTSNPN and CDR2 is SVGIG (reference sequence). The CDR3 is made up of 11 amino acids. The CDR3 sequence is CAKQSGGEQFF. CDR3 nucleotides: TGTGCTAAACAGTCAGGTGGTGAGCAGTTCTTC.

This chain uses TRBV19 with TRBJ1-5, with 8 bases fitting TRBD1. Germline CDR1 reads LNHDA; CDR2 reads SQIVND (reference sequence). This CDR3 contains 15 residues. Germline trimming cut 6 bases from V and 1 base from J; bases unmatched to any gene: 5. The CDR3 DNA follows: TGTGCCAGTAGCGACGGACAGGGCAGCAATCAGCCCCAGCATTTT. Residues: CASSDGQGSNQPQHF.

This clone was recorded a few times. The genes are TRBV9 and TRBJ2-1, with TRBD2 identical over 7 bases. With 2 bases clipped from V and 4 bases from J, the junction kept 6 bases outside the gene matches. The CDR3 covers 15 residues. Germline-derived CDR1 and CDR2 are SGDLS and YYNGEE. CDR3 region: CASSVSGTQYNEQFF. The DNA of the CDR3 is TGTGCCAGCAGCGTCAGCGGGACTCAATACAATGAGCAGTTCTTC.

Here the CDR3 DNA reads TGTGCCTGGACACGGGGGGAGGTGCGAGAGACCCAGTACTTC. Amino acids: CAWTRGEVRETQYF. The chain has TRBV30 and TRBJ2-5; 7 positions agree with TRBD2. Germline CDR1 is GTSNPN and CDR2 is SVGIG (reference sequence). The V gene end was trimmed by 4 bases and the J gene end by 4 bases; junction bases not matched to a gene: 9. The CDR3 spans 14 residues.

This chain uses TRBV30 with TRBJ1-2; D is perhaps TRBD1 (5 bases). V lost 6 bases to trimming and J lost 8 bases, with 16 bases between them. The CDR3 extends over 12 amino acids. In germline, CDR1 is GTSNPN, CDR2 SVGIG (reference sequence). Here the CDR3 reads CACFPGFKGYTF. In nucleotides, the CDR3 is TGTGCCTGTTTCCCAGGGTTTAAGGGCTACACCTTC.